This is a list of T cell receptor beta chains from one sample in a study of response to subunit inactivated influenza vaccine. TCRdb re-derived calls from the RT-PCR reads in MiXCR, one entry per CDR3 protein. The table has more than 500,000 distinct CDR3 sequences, about 10% seen once. The same specimen was also included in a second study, on T cells expressing NK-cell markers.

The sample consisted of PBMCs from blood, taken on the day of vaccination. These receptors were collected from a man between 50 and 59 years old who received an inactivated influenza vaccine. CDR3s include the opening cysteine and the closing phenylalanine or tryptophan. The D gene is left open where the match is weak. Part of the rows lack a size; the others show once, few, many or a class for expanded clones.

CDR3aa,CDR3nt,d_gene,v_gene,j_gene,len,abundance
CSARETANYGYTF,TGCAGTGCTAGAGAGACAGCTAACTATGGCTACACCTTC,-,TRBV20-1,TRBJ1-2,13,many
CSARDIGVLAEFF,TGCAGTGCTAGAGATATTGGGGTACTAGCGGAGTTCTTC,TRBD2,TRBV20-1,TRBJ2-1,13,many
CASSRTSGINEQFF,TGTGCCAGCAGCCGGACTAGCGGGATAAATGAGCAGTTCTTC,TRBD2,TRBV12-3/TRBV12-4,TRBJ2-1,14,few
CASSYSRQGNEQFF,TGTGCCAGCAGTTACTCGAGACAGGGCAATGAGCAGTTCTTC,TRBD1,TRBV6-5,TRBJ2-1,14,-
CASSQEEGNVQFF,TGCGCCAGCAGCCAAGAGGAGGGTAACGTGCAGTTCTTC,-,TRBV4-1,TRBJ2-1,13,-
CSAGAAGLTGELFF,TGCAGTGCGGGGGCGGCAGGGTTAACCGGGGAGCTGTTTTTT,-,TRBV20-1,TRBJ2-2,14,-
CATSGGLTLVAQYF,TGTGCCACCAGCGGGGGACTAACCCTGGTGGCCCAGTACTTC,TRBD2,TRBV15,TRBJ2-5,14,-
CASSPLPPGASTDTQYF,TGTGCCAGCAGTCCACTCCCTCCGGGGGCAAGCACAGATACGCAGTATTTT,-,TRBV27,TRBJ2-3,17,few
CASSYSIAFEQYF,TGTGCCAGCAGTTACTCGATTGCATTCGAGCAGTACTTC,-,TRBV6-6,TRBJ2-7,13,-
CASSSTGPISLEQYF,TGTGCCAGCAGCTCCACTGGGCCCATTTCACTCGAGCAGTACTTC,-,TRBV7-2,TRBJ2-7,15,-